What follows describes a single TCR beta chain. The sample holds a few counts of this clonotype. The antigen it binds to is not known. No quality values exist for individual bases; no much larger clone is one base distant. This sample was taken from a study of identical twins (TCRdb year 2016). Regarding the study in general: TCR alpha and beta repertoires from monozygotic twins, unrelated adults of various ages and cord blood were deep-sequenced to test whether fetal clonotypes persist. Replicate twin experiments were performed at different times using different library preparation protocols to rule out contamination. Study-wide conclusions, independent of this receptor: Because the same donors could not be followed over many years, the conclusions relied on cross-sectional statistical analysis. In monozygotic twins, recombination models systematically underestimated out-of-frame TCR alpha sharing, but the models matched the sharing seen between unrelated individuals. Zero-insertion analyses could be partly confounded by invariant T cells such as MAIT and iNKT, though diverse VJ usage argued against such confounding for most clonotypes. Fewer insertions were carried by abundant cord blood beta clonotypes, a similar but weaker trend appeared in young adult naive repertoires, and no such trend appeared in memory repertoires. The excess sharing between twins in beta out-of-frame sequences was weaker because fewer shared sequences reduced the signal-to-noise ratio. Compared with coincidental sharing between unrelated individuals, an excess of low generation-probability sequences was observed among out-of-frame TCR alpha sequences shared between twins.

The protocol used for the library was 5' RACE. The data were produced on an Illumina HiSeq 2000. A universal primer binding site was introduced by template switching, and a unique molecular identifier was present in the final cDNA, enabling accurate counting of TCR cDNA molecules. First-strand cDNA for TCR alpha and beta chains was synthesized from specific primers in the conserved constant-segment region. To control for contamination, each cDNA library was double barcoded with a SMART-Mk sample barcode plus Illumina barcodes. Two successive PCR steps introduced TruSeq adapter sequences along with Illumina sample barcodes. The Illumina HiSeq platform was used with custom primers to sequence TCR alpha and beta cDNA libraries. Under the source paper's analysis protocol: Raw reads were processed with MiGEC to extract unique molecular identifiers, and MiXCR was used to determine CDR3 positions. For each individual, recombination models were inferred using an EM algorithm with the repgenHMM and IGoR tools. The tcR package in R was used for shared clonotype analysis, with sharing normalized by the product of cloneset sizes. Out-of-frame nonproductive sequences were analyzed to study raw recombination free of thymic and clonal selection effects. TCRdb itself trimmed the public reads at Q25 with fastp, ran MiXCR and retained productive beta chains. For every CDR3 protein sequence, its rows merge into one entry that carries the most common genes and DNA. These V and J calls originate from TCRdb's pipeline instead of the authors' own analysis. The sample contains about 660,000 distinct CDR3 sequences, less than 10% of them found a single time. About 0.98% of the sample lies in the top ten.

The cysteine opens and the phenylalanine closes a CDR3 of 18 amino acids. Only the CDR3 part of the read is kept: 54 bases, read in frame from the first base. Trimming removed 5 bases from V and 4 bases from J; the gene matches leave 12 bases unexplained. The germline V gene supplies CDR1 SGHTA and CDR2 FQGTGA. Only healthy Caucasian donors were included. Three pairs of female monozygotic twins, all aged roughly 18 to 30 years, were included in the twin cohort. The RNA used for TCR libraries was isolated from peripheral blood mononuclear cells. The sample was also linked to a second study, of yellow fever vaccine responses in identical twins. The second paper states: The T cell response to vaccination in identical twins was reported by the authors to appear partly convergent and partly personalized. Focusing on identical twins, the study followed the T cell clones that responded to the vaccine, and did so with precision.

Recombination connected TRBV7-3 to TRBJ2-1, and 12 junctional nucleotides match TRBD2. The clonotype originates from a woman between 18 and 29 years old in good health. Sequences were obtained from PBMCs. The CDR3 in this case is CASSPVNEGLAGYNEQFF. The sequence in DNA is TGTGCCAGCAGCCCGGTTAATGAAGGACTAGCGGGGTACAATGAGCAGTTCTTC.